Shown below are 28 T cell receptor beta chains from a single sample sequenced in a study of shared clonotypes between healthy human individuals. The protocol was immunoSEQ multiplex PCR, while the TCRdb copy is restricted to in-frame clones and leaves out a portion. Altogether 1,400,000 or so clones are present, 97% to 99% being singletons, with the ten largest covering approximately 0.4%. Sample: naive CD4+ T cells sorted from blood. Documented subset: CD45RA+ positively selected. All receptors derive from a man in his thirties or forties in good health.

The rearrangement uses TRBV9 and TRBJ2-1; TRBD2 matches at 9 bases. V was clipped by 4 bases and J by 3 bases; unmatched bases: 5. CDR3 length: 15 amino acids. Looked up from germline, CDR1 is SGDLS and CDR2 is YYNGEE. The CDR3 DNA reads TGTGCCAGCAGCACGACTAGCGGCCACTACAATGAGCAGTTCTTC. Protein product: CASSTTSGHYNEQFF.

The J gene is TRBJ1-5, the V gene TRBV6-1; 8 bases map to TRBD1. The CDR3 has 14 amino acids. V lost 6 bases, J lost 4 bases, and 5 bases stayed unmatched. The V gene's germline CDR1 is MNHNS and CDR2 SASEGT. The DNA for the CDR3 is TGTGCCAGCAGGGACAGGGCGGGAAATCAGCCCCAGCATTTT. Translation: CASRDRAGNQPQHF.

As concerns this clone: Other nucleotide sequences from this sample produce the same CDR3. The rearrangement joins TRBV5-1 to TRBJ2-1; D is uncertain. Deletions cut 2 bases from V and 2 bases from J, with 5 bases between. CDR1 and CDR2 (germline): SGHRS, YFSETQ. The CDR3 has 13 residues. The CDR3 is CASSLATYNEQFF. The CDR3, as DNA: TGCGCCAGCAGCTTAGCGACCTACAATGAGCAGTTCTTC.

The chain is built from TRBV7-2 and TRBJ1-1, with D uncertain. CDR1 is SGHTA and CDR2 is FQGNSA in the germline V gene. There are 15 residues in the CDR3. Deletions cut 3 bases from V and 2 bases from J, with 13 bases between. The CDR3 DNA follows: TGTGCCAGCAGCTTGGGCCCCGCAGGTAACACTGAAGCTTTCTTT. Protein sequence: CASSLGPAGNTEAFF.

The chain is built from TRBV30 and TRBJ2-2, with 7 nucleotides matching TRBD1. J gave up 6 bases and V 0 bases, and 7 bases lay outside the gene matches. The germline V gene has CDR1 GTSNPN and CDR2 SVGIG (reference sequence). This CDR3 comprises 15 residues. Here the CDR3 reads CAWSVRGGNPGELFF. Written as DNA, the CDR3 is TGTGCCTGGAGTGTACGAGGGGGCAATCCCGGGGAGCTGTTTTTT.

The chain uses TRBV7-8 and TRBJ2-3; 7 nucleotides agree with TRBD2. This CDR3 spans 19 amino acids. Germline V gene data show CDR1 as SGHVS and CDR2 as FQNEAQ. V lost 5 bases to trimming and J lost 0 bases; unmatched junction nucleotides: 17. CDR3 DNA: TGTGCCAGCAGCCGTTCCGGGTCTAGCGGACCCTCTAGCACAGATACGCAGTATTTT. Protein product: CASSRSGSSGPSSTDTQYF.

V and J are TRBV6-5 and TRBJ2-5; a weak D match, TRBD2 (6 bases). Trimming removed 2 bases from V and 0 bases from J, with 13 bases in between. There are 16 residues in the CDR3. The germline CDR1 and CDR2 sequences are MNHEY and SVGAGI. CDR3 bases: TGTGCCAGCAGTTACGGGTTAGCGGAGAACCAAGAGACCCAGTACTTC. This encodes CASSYGLAENQETQYF.

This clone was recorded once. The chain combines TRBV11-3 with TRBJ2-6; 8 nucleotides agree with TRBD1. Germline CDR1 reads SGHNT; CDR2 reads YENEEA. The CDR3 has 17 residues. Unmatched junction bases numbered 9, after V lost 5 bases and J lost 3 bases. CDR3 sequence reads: CASSPRTGFHGANVLTF. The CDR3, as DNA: TGTGCCAGCAGCCCAAGGACAGGGTTCCATGGGGCCAACGTCCTGACTTTC.

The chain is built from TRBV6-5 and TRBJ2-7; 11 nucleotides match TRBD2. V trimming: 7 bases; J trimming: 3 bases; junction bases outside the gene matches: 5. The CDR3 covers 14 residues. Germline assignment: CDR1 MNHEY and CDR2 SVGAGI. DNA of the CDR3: TGTGCCAGCAATCTAGCGGGAGGAGACTACGAGCAGTACTTC. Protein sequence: CASNLAGGDYEQYF.

CDR3 nucleotide sequence: TGTGCCAGCAGCGTAGGGCCCGGCGGGCCGAGCGAGCAGTACTTC. Amino acid sequence: CASSVGPGGPSEQYF. The rearrangement links TRBV9 to TRBJ2-7, with a weak D call TRBD2 (5 bases). V was shortened by 0 bases and J by 6 bases, with 16 bases between the two germline ends. The CDR3 has 15 amino acids. CDR1 is SGDLS and CDR2 is YYNGEE in the germline V gene.

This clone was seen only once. The CDR3 spells CASSLLRAGGGEQFF. The DNA of the CDR3 is TGTGCCAGCAGCCTACTCAGGGCGGGAGGCGGTGAGCAGTTCTTC. The rearrangement uses TRBV9 and TRBJ2-1; 8 bases match TRBD2. The CDR3 has 15 residues. Per the germline V gene, CDR1 is SGDLS and CDR2 is YYNGEE. The J segment lost 9 bases and the V segment lost 4 bases, leaving 12 bases of the junction unmatched.

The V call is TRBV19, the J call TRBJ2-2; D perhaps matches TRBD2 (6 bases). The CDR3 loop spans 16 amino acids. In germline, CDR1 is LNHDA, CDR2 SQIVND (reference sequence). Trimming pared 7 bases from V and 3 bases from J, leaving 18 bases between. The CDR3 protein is CASTSARDLYTGELFF. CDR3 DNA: TGTGCCAGTACGTCCGCACGGGACTTATACACCGGGGAGCTGTTTTTT.

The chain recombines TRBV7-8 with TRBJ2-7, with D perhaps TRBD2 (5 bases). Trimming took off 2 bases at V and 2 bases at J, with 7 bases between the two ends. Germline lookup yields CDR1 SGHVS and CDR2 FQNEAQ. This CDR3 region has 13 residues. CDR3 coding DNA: TGTGCCAGCAGCTTACTAGCTCCCTACGAGCAGTACTTC. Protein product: CASSLLAPYEQYF.

DNA of the CDR3: TGTGCCAGCAGCTTAGCCCCCGCGCTGGAGCCTAACACTGAAGCTTTCTTT. It translates to CASSLAPALEPNTEAFF. The chain combines TRBV7-2 with TRBJ1-1; no firm D call. Germline-derived CDR1 and CDR2 are SGHTA and FQGNSA. V gave up 0 bases and J gave up 2 bases, with 16 bases separating them. CDR3 length: 17 amino acids.

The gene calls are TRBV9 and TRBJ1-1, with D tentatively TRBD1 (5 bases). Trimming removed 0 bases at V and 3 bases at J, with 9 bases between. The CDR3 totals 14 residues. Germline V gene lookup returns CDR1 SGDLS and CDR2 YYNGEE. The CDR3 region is CASSVAARDTEAFF. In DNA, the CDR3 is TGTGCCAGCAGCGTAGCTGCCAGGGACACTGAAGCTTTCTTT.

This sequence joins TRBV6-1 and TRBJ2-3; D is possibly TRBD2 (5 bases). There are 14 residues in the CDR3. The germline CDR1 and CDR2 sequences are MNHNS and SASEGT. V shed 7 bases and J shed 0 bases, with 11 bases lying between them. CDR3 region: CASNQAASTDTQYF. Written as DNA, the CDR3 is TGTGCCAGCAACCAAGCGGCTAGCACAGATACGCAGTATTTT.

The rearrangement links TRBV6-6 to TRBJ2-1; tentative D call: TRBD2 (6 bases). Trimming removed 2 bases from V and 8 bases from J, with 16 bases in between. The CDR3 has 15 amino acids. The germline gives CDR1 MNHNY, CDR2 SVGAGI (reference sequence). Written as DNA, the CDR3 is TGTGCCAGCAGTTACCAGAGCGGGCCCTTCGATGAGCAGTTCTTC. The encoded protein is CASSYQSGPFDEQFF.

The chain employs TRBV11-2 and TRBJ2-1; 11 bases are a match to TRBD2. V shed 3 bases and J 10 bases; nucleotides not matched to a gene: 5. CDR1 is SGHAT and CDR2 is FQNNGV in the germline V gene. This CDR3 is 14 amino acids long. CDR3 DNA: TGTGCCAGCAGCTTGGTAGCGGGAGGGGGGGAGCAGTTCTTC. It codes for CASSLVAGGGEQFF.

The CDR3 nucleotides are TGTGCCAGCAGCCGAAGGGGGTATCACGAGCAGTACTTC. Amino acid sequence: CASSRRGYHEQYF. The rearrangement joins TRBV11-2 to TRBJ2-7; TRBD1 is a possible D gene (6 bases). Trimming removed 5 bases from V and 5 bases from J, with 13 bases in between. Germline CDR1 is SGHAT and CDR2 is FQNNGV. The CDR3 length is 13 residues. Supplemented by reference TRBV11-2 and TRBJ2-7, the full variable domain reads EAGVAQSPRYKIIEKRQSVAFWCNPISGHATLYWYQQILGQGPKLLIQFQNNGVVDDSQLPKDRFSAERLKGVDSTLKIQPAKLEDSAVYLCASSRRGYHEQYFGPGTRLTVT.

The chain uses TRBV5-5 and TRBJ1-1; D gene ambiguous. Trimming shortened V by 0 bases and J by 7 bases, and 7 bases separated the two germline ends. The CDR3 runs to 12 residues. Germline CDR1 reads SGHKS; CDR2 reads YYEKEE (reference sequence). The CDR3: CASSLEWYEAFF. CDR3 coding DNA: TGTGCCAGCAGCTTGGAGTGGTATGAAGCTTTCTTT.

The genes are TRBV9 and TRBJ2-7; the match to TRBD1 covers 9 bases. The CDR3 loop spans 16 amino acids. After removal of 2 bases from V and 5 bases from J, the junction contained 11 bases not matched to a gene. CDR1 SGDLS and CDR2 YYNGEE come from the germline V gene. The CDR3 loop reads CASSVGGQGISHEQYF. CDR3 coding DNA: TGTGCCAGCAGCGTGGGGGGACAGGGTATTTCCCACGAGCAGTACTTC.

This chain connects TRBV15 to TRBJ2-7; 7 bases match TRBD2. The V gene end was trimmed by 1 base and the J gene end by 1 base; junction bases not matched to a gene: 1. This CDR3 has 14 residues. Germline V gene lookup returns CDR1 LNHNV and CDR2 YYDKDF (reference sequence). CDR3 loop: CATSRGEGSYEQYF. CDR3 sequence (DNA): TGTGCCACCAGCAGAGGGGAGGGTTCCTACGAGCAGTACTTC.

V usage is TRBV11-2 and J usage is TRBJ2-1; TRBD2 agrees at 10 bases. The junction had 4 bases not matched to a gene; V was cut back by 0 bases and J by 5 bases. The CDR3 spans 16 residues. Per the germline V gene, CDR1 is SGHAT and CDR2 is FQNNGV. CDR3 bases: TGTGCCAGCAGCTTAGACGTAGCGGGAGGCCACAATGAGCAGTTCTTC. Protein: CASSLDVAGGHNEQFF.

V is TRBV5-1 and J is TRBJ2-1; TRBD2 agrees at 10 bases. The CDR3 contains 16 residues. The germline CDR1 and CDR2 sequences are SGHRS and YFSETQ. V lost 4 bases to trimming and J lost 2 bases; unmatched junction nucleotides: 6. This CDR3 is CASSEGLAIAYNEQFF. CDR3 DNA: TGCGCCAGCAGCGAGGGACTAGCGATAGCCTACAATGAGCAGTTCTTC.

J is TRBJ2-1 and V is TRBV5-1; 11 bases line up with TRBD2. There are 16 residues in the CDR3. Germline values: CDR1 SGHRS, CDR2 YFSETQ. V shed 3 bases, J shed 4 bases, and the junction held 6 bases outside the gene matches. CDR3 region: CASSWGLAEVYNEQFF. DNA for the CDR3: TGCGCCAGCAGCTGGGGACTAGCGGAAGTTTACAATGAGCAGTTCTTC.

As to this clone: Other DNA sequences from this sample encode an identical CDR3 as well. The CDR3 region has the DNA TGCGCCAGCCGAGGACAGGGAATGAACACTGAAGCTTTCTTT. Translation gives CASRGQGMNTEAFF. The chain uses TRBV5-1 and TRBJ1-1; 8 positions match TRBD1. Per germline, CDR1 SGHRS and CDR2 YFSETQ. The CDR3 covers 14 residues. V lost 7 bases to trimming and J lost 0 bases; unmatched junction nucleotides: 5. The full variable domain, with the rest looked up from reference TRBV5-1 and TRBJ1-1, is KAGVTQTPRYLIKTRGQQVTLSCSPISGHRSVSWYQQTPGQGLQFLFEYFSETQRNKGNFPGRFSGRQFSNSRSEMNVSTLELGDSALYLCASRGQGMNTEAFFGQGTRLTVV.

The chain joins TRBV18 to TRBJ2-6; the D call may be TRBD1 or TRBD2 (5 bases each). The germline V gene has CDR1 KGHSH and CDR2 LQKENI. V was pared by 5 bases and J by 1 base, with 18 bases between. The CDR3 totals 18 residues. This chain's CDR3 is CASSEWDQIRSGANVLTF. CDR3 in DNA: TGTGCCAGCTCAGAATGGGACCAAATCCGATCTGGGGCCAACGTCCTGACTTTC.

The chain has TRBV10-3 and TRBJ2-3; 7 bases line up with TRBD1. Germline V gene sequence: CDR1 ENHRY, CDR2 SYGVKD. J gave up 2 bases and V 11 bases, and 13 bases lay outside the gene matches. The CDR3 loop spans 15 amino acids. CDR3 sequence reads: CAVRPPGQSTDTQYF. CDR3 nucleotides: TGTGCCGTAAGGCCACCGGGACAGTCCACAGATACGCAGTATTTT.